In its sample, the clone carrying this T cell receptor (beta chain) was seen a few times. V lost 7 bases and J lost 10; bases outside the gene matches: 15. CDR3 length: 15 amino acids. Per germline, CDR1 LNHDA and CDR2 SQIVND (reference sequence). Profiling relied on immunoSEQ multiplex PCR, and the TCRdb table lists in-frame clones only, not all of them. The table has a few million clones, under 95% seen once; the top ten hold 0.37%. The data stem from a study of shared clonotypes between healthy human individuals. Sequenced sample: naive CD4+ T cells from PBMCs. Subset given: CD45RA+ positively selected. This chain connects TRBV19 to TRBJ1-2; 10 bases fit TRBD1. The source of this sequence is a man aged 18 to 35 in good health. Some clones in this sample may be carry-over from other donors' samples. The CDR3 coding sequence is TGTGCCAGTACTAACGTACCGGGACAGGGGATGGCCTACACCTTC. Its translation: CASTNVPGQGMAYTF.